This T cell receptor (beta chain) comes out of a study of T cells after somatic rescue of genetic block. The method was immunoSEQ multiplex PCR; TCRdb's version includes in-frame clones alone and lacks a portion of them. The table includes around 52,000 clones, 95% to 96% detected once. The V gene's germline CDR1 is MNHNS and CDR2 SASEGT. V was shortened by 1 base and J by 3 bases, with 9 bases between the two germline ends. This CDR3 has 14 amino acids. The TCR comes from a child younger than two. This chain links TRBV6-1 with TRBJ1-1; D gene uncertain. The sample was peripheral blood mononuclear cells (PBMCs). The CDR3 bases are TGTGCCAGCAGTGAAGGGGATTTGGACACTGAAGCTTTCTTT. Protein product: CASSEGDLDTEAFF.